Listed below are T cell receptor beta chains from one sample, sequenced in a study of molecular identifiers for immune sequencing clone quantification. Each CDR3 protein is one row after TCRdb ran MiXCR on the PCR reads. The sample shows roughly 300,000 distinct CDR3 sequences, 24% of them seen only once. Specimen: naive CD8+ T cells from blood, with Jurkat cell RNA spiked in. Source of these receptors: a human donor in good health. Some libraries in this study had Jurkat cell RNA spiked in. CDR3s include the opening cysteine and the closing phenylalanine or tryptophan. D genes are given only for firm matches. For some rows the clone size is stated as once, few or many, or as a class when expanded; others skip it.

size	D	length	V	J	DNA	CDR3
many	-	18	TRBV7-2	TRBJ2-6	TGTGCCAGCAGCTTAGTTCCGAATCCCAGCTCTGGGGCCAACGTCCTGACTTTC	CASSLVPNPSSGANVLTF
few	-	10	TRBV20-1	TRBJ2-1	TGCAGTGCTAGAGATGTTGAGCAGTTCTTC	CSARDVEQFF
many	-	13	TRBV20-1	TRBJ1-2	TGCAGTGCTAGAGATTTGGGGAACTATGGCTACACCTTC	CSARDLGNYGYTF
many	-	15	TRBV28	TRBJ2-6	TGTGCCAGCAGTTTTCGGGGAAGTGGGGCCAACGTCCTGACTTTC	CASSFRGSGANVLTF
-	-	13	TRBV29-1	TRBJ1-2	TGCAGCGTTGGCAGGGATGGAATCTATGGCTACACCTTC	CSVGRDGIYGYTF
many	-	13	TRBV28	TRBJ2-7	TGTGCCAGCAGTTTTTCGGATTCCTACGAGCAGTACTTC	CASSFSDSYEQYF
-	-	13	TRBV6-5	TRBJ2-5	TGTGCCAGCAGTACATTGGGGGGAGAGACCCAGTACTTC	CASSTLGGETQYF
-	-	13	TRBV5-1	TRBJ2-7	TGCGCCAGCAGCCCTTTAACAGGATACGAGCAGTACTTC	CASSPLTGYEQYF
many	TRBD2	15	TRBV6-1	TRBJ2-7	TGTGCCAGCAGTGACGGACTAGCGGGAGCCTACGAGCAGTACTTC	CASSDGLAGAYEQYF
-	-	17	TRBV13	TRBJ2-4	TGTGCCAGCAGCTCCCGACAGCTGTTGGGGTACAAAAACATTCAGTACTTC	CASSSRQLLGYKNIQYF
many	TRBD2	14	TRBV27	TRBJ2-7	TGTGCCAGCAGTCCGGGACTAGCGGTCTACGAGCAGTACTTC	CASSPGLAVYEQYF
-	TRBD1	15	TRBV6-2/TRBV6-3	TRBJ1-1	TGTGCCAGCAGTGGACAGGGAAAGTCGAACACTGAAGCTTTCTTT	CASSGQGKSNTEAFF
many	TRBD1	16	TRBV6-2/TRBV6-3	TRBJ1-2	TGTGCCAGCAGTCGGACAGGCCCGATTGCTAACTATGGCTACACCTTC	CASSRTGPIANYGYTF
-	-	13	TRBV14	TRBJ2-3	TGTGCCAGCAGCCCCGCCTCCACAGATACGCGGTATTTT	CASSPASTDTRYF
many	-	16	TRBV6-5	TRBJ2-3	TGTGCCAGCAACTCCGGAGGACACCTCTCCACAGATACGCAGTATTTT	CASNSGGHLSTDTQYF
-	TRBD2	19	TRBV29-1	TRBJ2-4	TGCAGCGTTGCTGAAAAGGGACTAGCGGGGGGGCCAACCAAAAACATTCAGTACTTC	CSVAEKGLAGGPTKNIQYF
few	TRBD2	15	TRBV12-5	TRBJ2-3	TGTGCTAGTGGGACTAGCGAAAGAATCACAGATACGCAGTATTTT	CASGTSERITDTQYF
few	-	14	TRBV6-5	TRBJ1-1	TGTGCCAGCAGTTACATCGGCCCGAACACTGAAGCTTTCTTT	CASSYIGPNTEAFF
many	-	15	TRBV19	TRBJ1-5	TGTGCCAGTAGTTCATTTGTGGGGGCCAATCAGCCCCAGCATTTT	CASSSFVGANQPQHF
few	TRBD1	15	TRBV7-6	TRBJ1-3	TGTGCCAGCAGCCCGGGACAGGGCTCTGGAAACGCCATATATTTT	CASSPGQGSGNAIYF
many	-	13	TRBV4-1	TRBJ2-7	TGCGCCAGCAGCCCCCGCAAATACTACGAGCAGTACTTC	CASSPRKYYEQYF
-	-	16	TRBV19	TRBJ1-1	TGTGCCAGTAGTACTACAGGAACGAATCCGAACACTGAAGCTTTCTTT	CASSTTGTNPNTEAFF
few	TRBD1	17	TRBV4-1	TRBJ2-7	TGCGCCAGCAGCCAAGAAGGAAGTGGGACAGGGGGCTACGAGCAGTACTTC	CASSQEGSGTGGYEQYF
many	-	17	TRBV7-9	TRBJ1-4	TGTGCCAGCAGCTCACTATCCACAGGTCCAACTAATGAAAAACTGTTTTTT	CASSSLSTGPTNEKLFF
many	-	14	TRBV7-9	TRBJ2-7	TGTGCCAGCAGCTTAGCAGGGACCAACTACGAGCAGTACTTC	CASSLAGTNYEQYF
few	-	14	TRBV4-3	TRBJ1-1	TGCGCCGGCAGCCAAGCTCAGGCCGACACTGAAGCTTTCTTT	CAGSQAQADTEAFF
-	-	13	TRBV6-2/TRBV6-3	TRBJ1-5	TGTGCCAGCAGCCCGGTCTCCTCTGGGCCCCAGCATTTT	CASSPVSSGPQHF
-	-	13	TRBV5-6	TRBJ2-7	TGTGCCAGCAGCTTTCTTGGGGACCACGAGCAGTACTTC	CASSFLGDHEQYF
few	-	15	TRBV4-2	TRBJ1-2	TGTGCCAGCAGCCAAGAGGCCGGGGGCTATCATGGCTACACCTTC	CASSQEAGGYHGYTF
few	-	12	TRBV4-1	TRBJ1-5	TGCGCCAGCACGAATAGCAATCAGCCCCAGCATTTT	CASTNSNQPQHF
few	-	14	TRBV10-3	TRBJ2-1	TGTGCCATCAGTGAGTCTGGGGAAGGGGAAGAGCAGTTCTTC	CAISESGEGEEQFF
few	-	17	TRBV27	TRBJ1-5	TGTGCCAGCAGTTTATTAGGGGTGGGGGGGCTGGGTCAGCCCCAGCATTTT	CASSLLGVGGLGQPQHF
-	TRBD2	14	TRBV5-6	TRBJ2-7	TGTGCCAGCAGCCCCGGGACTACCCACTACGAGCAGTACTTC	CASSPGTTHYEQYF
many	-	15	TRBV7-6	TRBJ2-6	TGTGCCAGCAGCGCCGGAATCTCTGGGGCCAACGTCCTGACTTTC	CASSAGISGANVLTF
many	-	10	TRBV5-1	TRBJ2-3	TGCGCCAGCACCTTGGATACGCAGTATTTT	CASTLDTQYF
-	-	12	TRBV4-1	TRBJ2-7	TGCGCCAGCAGCCAAGATCCGAGGGAGCAGTACTTC	CASSQDPREQYF
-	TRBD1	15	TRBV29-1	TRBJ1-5	TGCAGCGCAGACCGTCAGGGGGCGAACACAGATACGCAGCATTTT	CSADRQGANTDTQHF
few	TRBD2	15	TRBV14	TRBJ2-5	TGTGCCAGCAGCCTAGCAGGCTCGGGGGGAGAGACCCAGTACTTC	CASSLAGSGGETQYF
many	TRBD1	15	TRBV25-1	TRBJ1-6	TGTGCCAGCAGTGAATTAGAGACAGGGAGATCACCCCTCCACTTT	CASSELETGRSPLHF
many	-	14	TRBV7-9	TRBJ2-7	TGTGCCAGCAGCTTAGGGGAGACCGGCTACGAGCAGTACTTC	CASSLGETGYEQYF
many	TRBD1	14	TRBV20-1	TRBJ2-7	TGCAGTGCTAGGCCCCGGGACAGGGAGTACGAGCAGTACTTC	CSARPRDREYEQYF
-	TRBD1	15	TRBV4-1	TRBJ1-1	TGCGCCAGCAGCCAAATGGGACAGACAACAACTGAAGCTTTCTTT	CASSQMGQTTTEAFF
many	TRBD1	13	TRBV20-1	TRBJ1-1	TGCAGTGCTAGGGACAGGGAGAACACTGAAGCTTTCTTT	CSARDRENTEAFF
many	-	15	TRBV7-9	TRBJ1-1	TGTGCCAGCAGCTTACAGAATTGGATGAACACTGAAGCTTTCTTT	CASSLQNWMNTEAFF
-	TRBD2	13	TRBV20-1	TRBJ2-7	TGCAGTGCTAGAGAGGCGGGAGCGGGTGAGCAGTACTTC	CSAREAGAGEQYF
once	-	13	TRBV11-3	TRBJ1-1	TGTGCCAGCAGTCAAAGATGGAACACTGAAGCTTTCTTT	CASSQRWNTEAFF
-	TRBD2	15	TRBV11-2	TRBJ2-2	TGTGCCAGCAGCTTAGTCCTTGGCGGGAGAGGGGAGCTGTTTTTT	CASSLVLGGRGELFF
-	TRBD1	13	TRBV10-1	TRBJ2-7	TGCGCCAGCAGTCTCGCGACAGGGCAAGAGCAGTACTTC	CASSLATGQEQYF
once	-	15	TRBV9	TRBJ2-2	TGTGCCAGCAGCTCTCCCTCCGGCAGCACCGGGGAGCTGTTTTTT	CASSSPSGSTGELFF
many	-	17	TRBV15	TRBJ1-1	TGTGCCACCAGCCTGACTGTTGGAGTTCCCATGAACACTGAAGCTTTCTTT	CATSLTVGVPMNTEAFF
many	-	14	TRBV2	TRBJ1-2	TGTGCCAGCAGTGATCACAGAGGAATCTATGGCTACACCTTC	CASSDHRGIYGYTF
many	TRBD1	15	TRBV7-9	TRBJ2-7	TGTGCCAGCAGCTCGGCCCGGGACAGGTTCTACGAGCAGTACTTC	CASSSARDRFYEQYF
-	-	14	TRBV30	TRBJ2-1	TGTGCCTGGGACAAGGACTCCGTGTATGAAGAGCAGTTCTTC	CAWDKDSVYEEQFF
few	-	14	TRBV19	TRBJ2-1	TGTGCCAGTATAGGAGGCCTGGGTCCTAATGAGCAGTTCTTC	CASIGGLGPNEQFF
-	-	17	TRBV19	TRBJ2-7	TGTGCCAGTAGTATAGGAAGTAGGGGGACCCTTTCCTACGAGCAGTACTTC	CASSIGSRGTLSYEQYF
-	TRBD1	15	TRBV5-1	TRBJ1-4	TGCGCCAGCAGCCAATGGACAGGATGTAATGAAAAACTGTTTTTT	CASSQWTGCNEKLFF
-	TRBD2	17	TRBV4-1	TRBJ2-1	TGCGCCAGCAGCCAAGCTACCGGACTAGCGGGAGAGTATGAGCAGTTCTTC	CASSQATGLAGEYEQFF
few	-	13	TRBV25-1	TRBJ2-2	TGTGCCAGCAGGACTGAGAACACCGGGGAGCTGTTTTTT	CASRTENTGELFF
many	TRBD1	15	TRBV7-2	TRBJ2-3	TGTGCCAGCAGTTATCGGACAGGGATCACAGATACGCAGTATTTT	CASSYRTGITDTQYF